The clone carrying this TCR beta chain has more than one count but fewer than ten. Antigen unknown. The data stem from a study of T cell repertoires in cytomegalovirus infection. Study-level background: Public signatures in TCR beta pointed to CMV infection and matching HLA type.

Via MiXCR, TCRdb re-called the reads, giving one row per CDR3 protein. The sample gives around 49,000 distinct CDR3 sequences, around 20% of which show up once; around 27% is in the top ten. The CDR3 is 16 residues long. Germline V gene sequence: CDR1 SGHVS, CDR2 FNYEAQ. The junction had 10 bases not matched to a gene; V was cut back by 2 bases and J by 5 bases. The sample here was CD8+ T cells from cultured PBMCs, taken from culture after CMV antigen stimulation. The receptor's source is a human donor in good health (CMV status not recorded). Some clones in this sample may be carry-over from other donors' samples. The chain uses TRBV7-6 and TRBJ1-1; 8 nucleotides match TRBD1. In nucleotides, the CDR3 is TGTGCCAGCAGCTTATCTTCCAGGGGGCGAGGAACTGAAGCTTTCTTT. This codes for CASSLSSRGRGTEAFF.